The T cell receptor beta chain under discussion was sequenced for a study of blood T cell repertoires in COVID-19. On the study more broadly: Sites across the United States, Italy and Spain contributed samples from acute and convalescent COVID-19. PBMCs, B-cell-depleted T cells, or T cells were the source of the cDNA or gDNA that made up the material.

Trimming cost V 2 bases and J 7 bases, with 12 bases left between them. The CDR3 sequence is 15 residues long. Germline loops: CDR1 ENHRY, CDR2 SYGVKD. In the original workflow: The authors estimated nucleated cell counts from reference gene primer amplification. Assay used: immunoSEQ multiplex PCR; TCRdb lists only in-frame clones, some missing. V and J calls and clone size are copied from that table; D and trimming were computed from the DNA. The sample includes around 120,000 clones, more than 75% of them seen just once. The clonotype was recovered from a man aged 45-60 years with acute or convalescent COVID-19. J is TRBJ1-6 and V is TRBV10-3; D ambiguous. The sequenced sample consisted of peripheral blood. The CDR3 spells CAISEEDPGNSPLHF. In DNA, the CDR3 is TGTGCCATCAGTGAGGAGGATCCCGGGAATTCACCCCTCCACTTT.